Below, 20 T cell receptor beta chains from the same sample are listed, as sequenced in a study of T cell changes during pregnancy in multiple sclerosis. Sequencing used immunoSEQ multiplex PCR; TCRdb keeps in-frame clones, though not all of them. The profile shows roughly 70,000 clones, around nine tenths of them singletons. The sample in question was peripheral blood, obtained in the third trimester of pregnancy. The receptor source for this set is a female donor with multiple sclerosis, enrolled in a pregnancy study.

The chain has TRBV30 and TRBJ2-3; 8 positions agree with TRBD1. Germline CDR1 is GTSNPN and CDR2 is SVGIG (reference sequence). CDR3 length equals 15 residues. J was trimmed by 5 bases and V by 0 bases; bases with no gene match: 7. The CDR3 loop reads CAWSVPRQGRDTQYF. For the CDR3, the DNA is TGTGCCTGGAGTGTACCTCGACAGGGGAGAGATACGCAGTATTTT.

The gene calls are TRBV19 and TRBJ2-7, with TRBD2 as a possible D gene (6 bases). Between the trimmed V and J ends, which lost 7 bases and 2 bases, there was a span of 12 bases. Germline assignment: CDR1 LNHDA and CDR2 SQIVND (reference sequence). This CDR3 region has 13 residues. The CDR3 loop is CASMRDVPYEQYF. The CDR3 region has the DNA TGTGCCAGTATGCGGGACGTCCCCTACGAGCAGTACTTC.

This clone was seen a handful of times. This chain uses TRBV27 with TRBJ2-7; weak D call: TRBD2 (5 bases). Germline V gene lookup returns CDR1 MNHEY and CDR2 SMNVEV (reference sequence). The CDR3 is 14 amino acids. The V end was cut by 6 bases, the J end by 7 bases, with 19 bases between. CDR3 sequence (DNA): TGTGCCAGCAGCTGGACCTCATTGACGGGAGAGCAGTACTTC. Translated, it gives CASSWTSLTGEQYF.

This clone was seen a single time. The chain carries TRBV18 and TRBJ2-7; D remains ambiguous. The CDR3 contains 15 residues. V shed 3 bases and J shed 2 bases, with 14 bases lying between them. Germline V gene data show CDR1 as KGHSH and CDR2 as LQKENI. The DNA of the CDR3 is TGTGCCAGCTCACCGGGTGGGCCAATCCCCTACGAGCAGTACTTC. It specifies CASSPGGPIPYEQYF.

The rearrangement joins TRBV9 to TRBJ1-2, with D possibly being TRBD1 (6 bases). V lost 3 bases, J lost 3 bases, and 18 bases lay in between. This CDR3 has 16 residues. The germline CDR1 and CDR2 sequences are SGDLS and YYNGEE. The CDR3 nucleotides read TGTGCCAGCAGCGGTGGACCCTCCAGGGGCGACTATGGCTACACCTTC. It encodes CASSGGPSRGDYGYTF.

The chain combines TRBV6-6 with TRBJ2-7, with D possibly TRBD1 on 6 matching bases. CDR3 length equals 16 residues. The germline V and J ends were trimmed by 5 bases and 0 bases, with 17 bases remaining between them. The V gene's germline CDR1 is MNHNY and CDR2 SVGAGI (reference sequence). The CDR3 is CASSAGRGASSYEQYF. In DNA, the CDR3 is TGTGCCAGCAGTGCCGGCAGGGGCGCTAGCTCCTACGAGCAGTACTTC.

V and J are TRBV27 and TRBJ2-1; 7 bases map to TRBD1. After removal of 3 bases from V and 1 base from J, the junction contained 6 bases not matched to a gene. The CDR3 is 16 amino acids. The germline V gene has CDR1 MNHEY and CDR2 SMNVEV (reference sequence). The CDR3 nucleotides read TGTGCCAGCAGTTTTTCCGGGACAGCGTCCTACAATGAGCAGTTCTTC. Its translation: CASSFSGTASYNEQFF.

This clone was seen just once. V and J are TRBV4-3 and TRBJ1-6, with D tentatively TRBD1 (5 bases). Germline CDR1 reads LGHNA; CDR2 reads YSLEER. V gave up 0 bases and J gave up 8 bases, with 11 bases separating them. The CDR3 loop spans 15 amino acids. The CDR3 DNA sequence: TGCGCCAGCAGCCAAGAGGGGGGGGGTTATTCACCCCTCCACTTT. Translation: CASSQEGGGYSPLHF.

This clone was found once. The sample contains more than one DNA sequence encoding this CDR3. The chain joins TRBV6-4 to TRBJ2-2; no reliable D call. The CDR3 is made up of 13 amino acids. The germline CDR1 and CDR2 sequences are MRHNA and SNTAGT. Trimming took off 4 bases at V and 2 bases at J, with 5 bases between the two ends. CDR3 residues: CASSAGNTGELFF. The CDR3 region has the DNA TGTGCCAGCAGTGCAGGAAACACCGGGGAGCTGTTTTTT.

The genes are TRBV5-3 and TRBJ1-5; TRBD1 aligns across 8 bases. TRBV5-3 is sorted into the ORF group, with uncertain function. The CDR3 length is 15 residues. V lost 4 bases to trimming and J lost 4 bases; unmatched junction nucleotides: 7. CDR3 amino acids: CARSPRGQVNQPQHF. CDR3 DNA sequence: TGTGCCAGAAGCCCCAGGGGGCAGGTAAATCAGCCCCAGCATTTT.

This clone was recorded once. The chain couples TRBV11-1 to TRBJ2-1, with 9 bases aligning to TRBD1. The CDR3 totals 15 residues. The V gene end was trimmed by 5 bases and the J gene end by 7 bases; junction bases not matched to a gene: 9. Germline CDR1 SGHAT, CDR2 FQDESV (reference sequence). CDR3 nucleotides: TGTGCCAGCAGCCTCTGGACAGGGGAAGGGAATGAGCAGTTCTTC. Protein product: CASSLWTGEGNEQFF.

This chain links TRBV5-4 with TRBJ2-5; TRBD1 matches 7 bases. With V trimmed by 5 bases and J by 5 bases, 6 bases remained unmatched. The CDR3 is made up of 13 amino acids. Germline V lookup: CDR1 SGHNT, CDR2 YYREEE (reference sequence). The DNA for the CDR3 is TGTGCCAGCAGTGACAGGGCCGAGGAGACCCAGTACTTC. Residues: CASSDRAEETQYF.

V gene TRBV19 combines with J gene TRBJ2-3; 9 nucleotides align to TRBD2. The CDR3 totals 17 residues. Per the germline V gene, CDR1 is LNHDA and CDR2 is SQIVND (reference sequence). V dropped 7 bases and J dropped 5; count of bases not matched to a gene: 16. CDR3 protein: CASNPRLADGPIDTQYF. The CDR3 DNA is TGTGCCAGTAACCCTCGACTAGCGGATGGGCCCATAGATACGCAGTATTTT.

In this sample, this clone turned up once. The genes are TRBV27 and TRBJ2-7; 7 bases are shared with TRBD2. CDR3 length: 16 residues. Germline loops: CDR1 MNHEY, CDR2 SMNVEV (reference sequence). With V trimmed by 1 base and J by 5 bases, 11 bases remained unmatched. CDR3: CASSLYVGGRANEQYF. The CDR3 DNA sequence: TGTGCCAGCAGTTTATACGTAGGAGGGAGGGCCAACGAGCAGTACTTC.

The V call is TRBV5-4, the J call TRBJ1-1, with a tentative D call TRBD1 (5 bases). The CDR3 loop spans 12 amino acids. Germline assignment: CDR1 SGHNT and CDR2 YYREEE (reference sequence). V dropped 7 bases and J dropped 5 bases, with 12 bases sitting between them. This CDR3 reads CASQGVGTEAFF. Written as DNA, the CDR3 is TGTGCCAGCCAGGGCGTGGGGACTGAAGCTTTCTTT.

V usage is TRBV25-1 and J usage is TRBJ1-4; perhaps TRBD1 as D (5 bases). The CDR3 is 15 residues long. The germline gives CDR1 MGHDK, CDR2 SYGVNS. V was pared by 4 bases and J by 0 bases, with 9 bases between. The CDR3 protein is CASSATTATNEKLFF. In DNA form, the CDR3 reads TGTGCCAGCAGTGCCACGACAGCAACTAATGAAAAACTGTTTTTT.

This clone was counted between two and nine times. The J gene is TRBJ1-2, the V gene TRBV5-6; the match to TRBD1 covers 7 bases. The junction had 10 bases not matched to a gene; V was cut back by 1 base and J by 7 bases. Germline CDR1 SGHDT, CDR2 YYEEEE. The CDR3 loop spans 15 amino acids. The CDR3 nucleotides are TGTGCCAGCAGCTTGCCCGGGGGACAGATGGGTGGCTACACCTTC. It codes for CASSLPGGQMGGYTF.

This chain joins TRBV28 and TRBJ2-7, with D maybe TRBD2 (5 bases). V was pared by 3 bases and J by 6 bases, with 12 bases between. Germline values: CDR1 MDHEN, CDR2 SYDVKM. The CDR3 runs 13 residues. The CDR3 nucleotides read TGTGCCAGCAGTTTCGGGCAACTAGTCGAGCAGTACTTC. Encoded protein: CASSFGQLVEQYF.

The chain joins TRBV18 to TRBJ2-1; 8 bases fit TRBD1. Germline lookup yields CDR1 KGHSH and CDR2 LQKENI. V dropped 3 bases and J dropped 4; count of bases not matched to a gene: 11. This CDR3 has 17 amino acids. The CDR3: CASSPRDRSSVYNEQFF. As DNA, the CDR3 is TGTGCCAGCTCACCCAGGGACAGGTCATCCGTTTACAATGAGCAGTTCTTC.

In DNA form, the CDR3 reads TGCGCCAGCAGCTTGGCCGCGGGAGGCCGCACAGATACGCAGTATTTT. It translates to CASSLAAGGRTDTQYF. The V gene is TRBV5-1, the J gene TRBJ2-3; 8 positions agree with TRBD2. The CDR3 runs to 16 residues. The trim removed 0 bases at V and 1 base at J, leaving 4 bases unmatched. Germline-derived CDR1 and CDR2 are SGHRS and YFSETQ.